Listed here are 3 T cell receptor beta chains from one sample, sequenced in a study of read filtering for tumor transcriptome and immune sequencing. This library used about 400 ng RNA and molecular barcoded adaptors spanning alpha/delta and beta/gamma chains. TCRdb used MiXCR to reprocess the reads, holding one entry per CDR3 protein. This sample has 40,000 to 50,000 distinct CDR3 sequences, with 13% found just once. Sequenced input: a population of CD138-negative cells sorted from bone marrow. The receptors originated from a donor at least 40 years old with multiple myeloma.

As for this clonotype: Given a much more abundant clone one base away, this may be a read error. The chain recombines TRBV2 with TRBJ2-3; 12 nucleotides align to TRBD2. This CDR3 is 16 amino acids long. Germline V gene sequence: CDR1 SNHLY, CDR2 FYNNEI. The CDR3 reads CASRPSSGRASHTRYF. The CDR3 DNA sequence: TGTGCCAGCAGACCTTCTAGCGGGAGGGCATCTCATACGCGGTATTTT. Full variable domain (outside the CDR3, taken from reference TRBV2 and TRBJ2-3): EPEVTQTPSHQVTQMGQEVILRCVPISNHLYFYWYRQILGQKVEFLVSFYNNEISEKSEIFDDQFSVERPDGSNFTLKIRSTKLEDSAMYFCASRPSSGRASHTRYFGPGTRLTVL.

Comment on this clonotype: A single base separates this from a much larger clone, so it may be a read error. The CDR3 DNA reads as TGTGCCAGCACTATCTACAATGGGCAGTTCTTC. It specifies CASTIYNGQFF. The chain joins TRBV5-5 to TRBJ2-1; no reliable D call. CDR1 is SGHKS and CDR2 is YYEKEE in the germline V gene (reference sequence). This CDR3 is built from 11 residues.

This clonotype came up a few times. The chain carries TRBV9 and TRBJ2-5, with TRBD1 as a possible D gene (6 bases). Trimming pared 4 bases from V and 1 base from J, leaving 14 bases between. The CDR3 extends over 15 amino acids. Germline V gene data show CDR1 as SGDLS and CDR2 as YYNGEE. DNA for the CDR3: TGTGCCAGCAGCAAATTGGGACATCCCCAAGAGACCCAGTACTTC. Amino acid sequence: CASSKLGHPQETQYF.